This T cell receptor beta chain was profiled in a study of human T cells and chemical hapten exposure. This CDR3 has 15 amino acids. With 6 bases removed from V and 6 bases from J, the gap between germline ends came to 20 bases. Documented time point: patch test 1, 2 weeks after DPC sensitization. Treatment meaning: therapeutic diphenylcyclopropenone sensitization with weekly scalp DPC. MiXCR, run by TCRdb on the RACE reads, gives a single entry per CDR3 protein. This table has 380,000 or so distinct CDR3 sequences, around 4.8% appearing once. This material consisted of whole blood, taken in connection with sensitization to the hapten diphenylcyclopropenone (DPC). The TCR sequence derives from a woman in her fifties or sixties with alopecia areata. Some clones in this sample may be carry-over from other donors' samples. The rearrangement links TRBV12-3 or TRBV12-4 to TRBJ1-1; the D is unclear. CDR3 loop: CASRPPLVGIAEAFF. The DNA for the CDR3 is TGTGCCAGCAGACCCCCCCTGGTGGGGATCGCTGAAGCTTTCTTT.